This record covers a single TCR beta chain. Deletions cut 4 bases from V and 6 bases from J, with 12 bases between. Germline assignment: CDR1 SGDLS and CDR2 YYNGEE. This CDR3 comprises 13 residues. The protocol was immunoSEQ multiplex PCR, while the TCRdb copy is restricted to in-frame clones and leaves out a portion. The table shows more than 400,000 clones, with around 90% occurring only once. The source of the sample is a study of blood T cell repertoires in COVID-19. The sequenced material came from PBMCs or T cells enriched from blood (not recorded which). The TCR sequence derives from a woman between 18 and 29 years old who had recovered from COVID-19. The rearrangement links TRBV9 to TRBJ2-3; D gene uncertain. The CDR3 DNA is TGTGCCAGCAGCTACCAGCCCGGGGATACGCAGTATTTT. This encodes CASSYQPGDTQYF.